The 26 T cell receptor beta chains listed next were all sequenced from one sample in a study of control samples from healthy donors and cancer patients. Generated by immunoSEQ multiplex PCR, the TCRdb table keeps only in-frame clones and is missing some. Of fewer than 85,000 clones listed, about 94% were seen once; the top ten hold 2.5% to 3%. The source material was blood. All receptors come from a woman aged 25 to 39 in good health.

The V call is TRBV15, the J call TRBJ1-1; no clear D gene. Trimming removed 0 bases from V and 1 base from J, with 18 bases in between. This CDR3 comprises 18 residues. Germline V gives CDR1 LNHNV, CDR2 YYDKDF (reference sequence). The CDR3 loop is CATSRDEVGRVGNTEAFF. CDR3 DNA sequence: TGTGCCACCAGCAGAGACGAAGTAGGACGGGTCGGGAACACTGAAGCTTTCTTT.

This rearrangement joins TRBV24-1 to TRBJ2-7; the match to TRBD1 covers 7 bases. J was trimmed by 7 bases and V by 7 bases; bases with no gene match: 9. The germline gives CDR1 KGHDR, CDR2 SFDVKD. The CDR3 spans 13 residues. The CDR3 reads CATSMTGSGEQYV. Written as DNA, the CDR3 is TGTGCCACCAGCATGACAGGGTCTGGGGAGCAGTACGTC.

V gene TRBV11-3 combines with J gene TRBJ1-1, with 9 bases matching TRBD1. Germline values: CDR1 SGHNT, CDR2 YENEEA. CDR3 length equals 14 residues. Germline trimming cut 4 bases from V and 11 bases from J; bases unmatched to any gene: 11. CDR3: CASSYRQGGIQAFF. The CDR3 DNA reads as TGTGCCAGCAGCTATAGACAGGGGGGGATTCAGGCTTTCTTT.

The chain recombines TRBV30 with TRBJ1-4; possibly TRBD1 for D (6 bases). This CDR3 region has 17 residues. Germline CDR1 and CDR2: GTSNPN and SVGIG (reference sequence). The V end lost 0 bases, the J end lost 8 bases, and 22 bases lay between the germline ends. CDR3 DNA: TGTGCCTGGAGTGTACGAAACAACTGGGGGCTGAGCGAAAAACTGTTTTTT. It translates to CAWSVRNNWGLSEKLFF. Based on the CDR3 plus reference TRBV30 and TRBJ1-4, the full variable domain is SQTIHQWPATLVQPVGSPLSLECTVEGTSNPNLYWYRQAAGRGLQLLFYSVGIGQISSEVPQNLSASRPQDRQFILSSKKLLLSDSGFYLCAWSVRNNWGLSEKLFFGSGTQLSVL.

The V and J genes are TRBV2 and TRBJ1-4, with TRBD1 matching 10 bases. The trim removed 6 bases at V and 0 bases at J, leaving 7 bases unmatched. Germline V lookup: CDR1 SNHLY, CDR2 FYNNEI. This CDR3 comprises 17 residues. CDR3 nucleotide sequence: TGTGCCAGCAGGACAGGGGGCTTAAAAGCAACTAATGAAAAACTGTTTTTT. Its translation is CASRTGGLKATNEKLFF.

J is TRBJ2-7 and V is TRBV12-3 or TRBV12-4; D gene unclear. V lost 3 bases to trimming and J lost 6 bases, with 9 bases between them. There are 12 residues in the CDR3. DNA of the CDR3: TGTGCCAGCAGTTTCACCTTTACCGAGCAGTACGTC. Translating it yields CASSFTFTEQYV.

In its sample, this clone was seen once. CDR3 DNA sequence: TGTGCCAGCAGCTCCTGGGTCGGCCTCATGAACACTGAAGCTTTCTTT. This translates into CASSSWVGLMNTEAFF. The chain combines TRBV11-2 with TRBJ1-1; no firm D call. This CDR3 is 16 amino acids long. The germline CDR1 and CDR2 sequences are SGHAT and FQNNGV. Trimming took 4 bases from V and 0 from J, leaving 15 bases between them.

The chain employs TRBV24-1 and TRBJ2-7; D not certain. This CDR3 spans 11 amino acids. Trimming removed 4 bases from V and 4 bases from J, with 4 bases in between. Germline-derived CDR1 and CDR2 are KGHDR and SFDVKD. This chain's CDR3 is CATSDGYEQYF. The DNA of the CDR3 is TGTGCCACCAGTGACGGGTACGAGCAGTACTTC.

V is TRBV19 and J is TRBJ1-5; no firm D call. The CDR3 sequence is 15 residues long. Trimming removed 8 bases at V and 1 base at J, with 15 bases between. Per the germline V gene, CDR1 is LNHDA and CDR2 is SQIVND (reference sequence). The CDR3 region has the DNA TGTGCCAGTTCCCTCGGGATCTGGAGCAATCAGCCCCAGCATTTT. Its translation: CASSLGIWSNQPQHF.

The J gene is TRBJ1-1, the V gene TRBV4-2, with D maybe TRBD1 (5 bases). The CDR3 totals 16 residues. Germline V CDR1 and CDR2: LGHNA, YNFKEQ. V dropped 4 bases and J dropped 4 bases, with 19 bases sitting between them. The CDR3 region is CASSRQFEDLGTEAFF. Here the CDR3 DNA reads TGTGCCAGCAGCCGACAGTTTGAGGATCTGGGCACTGAAGCTTTCTTT.

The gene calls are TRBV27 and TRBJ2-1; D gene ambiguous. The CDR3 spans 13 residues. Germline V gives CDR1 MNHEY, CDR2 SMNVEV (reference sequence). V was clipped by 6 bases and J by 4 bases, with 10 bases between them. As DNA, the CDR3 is TGTGCCAGCAGCTCCGGACGGTACAATGAGCAGTTCTTC. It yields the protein CASSSGRYNEQFF.

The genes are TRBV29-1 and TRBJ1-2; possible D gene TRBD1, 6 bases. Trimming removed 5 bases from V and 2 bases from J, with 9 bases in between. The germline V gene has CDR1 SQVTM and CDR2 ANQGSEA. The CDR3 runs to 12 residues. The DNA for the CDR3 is TGCAGCGTTCTCCAGGGGAACTATGGCTACACCTTC. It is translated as CSVLQGNYGYTF.

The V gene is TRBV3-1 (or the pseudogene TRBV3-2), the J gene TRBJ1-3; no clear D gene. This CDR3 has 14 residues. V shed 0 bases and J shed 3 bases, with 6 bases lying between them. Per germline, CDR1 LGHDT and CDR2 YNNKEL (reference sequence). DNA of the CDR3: TGTGCCAGCAGCCAAGAGGACCATGGAAACACCATATATTTT. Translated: CASSQEDHGNTIYF.

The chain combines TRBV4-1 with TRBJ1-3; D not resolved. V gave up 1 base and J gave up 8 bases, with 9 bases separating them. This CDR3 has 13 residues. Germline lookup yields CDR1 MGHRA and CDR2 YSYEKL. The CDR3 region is CASSQAPVDTIYF. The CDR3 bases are TGCGCCAGCAGCCAAGCCCCAGTGGACACCATATATTTT.

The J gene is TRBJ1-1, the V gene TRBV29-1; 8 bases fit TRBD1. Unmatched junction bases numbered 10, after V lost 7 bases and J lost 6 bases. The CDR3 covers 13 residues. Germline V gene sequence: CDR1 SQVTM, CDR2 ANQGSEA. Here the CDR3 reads CSERQGRDSEAFF. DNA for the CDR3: TGCAGCGAGCGACAGGGGAGGGACTCTGAAGCTTTCTTT.

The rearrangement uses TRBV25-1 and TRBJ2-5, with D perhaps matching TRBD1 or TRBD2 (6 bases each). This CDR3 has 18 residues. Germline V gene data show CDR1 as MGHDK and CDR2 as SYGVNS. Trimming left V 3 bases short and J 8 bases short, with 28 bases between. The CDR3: CASSDGPQRAAGVETQYF. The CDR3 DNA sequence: TGTGCCAGCAGTGACGGGCCGCAGCGGGCCGCAGGGGTGGAAACCCAGTACTTC.

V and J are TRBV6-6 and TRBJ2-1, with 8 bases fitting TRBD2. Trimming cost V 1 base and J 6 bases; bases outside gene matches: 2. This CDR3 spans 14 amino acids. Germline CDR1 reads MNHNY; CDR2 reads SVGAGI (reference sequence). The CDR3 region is CASSYWGLGNEQFF. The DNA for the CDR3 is TGTGCCAGCAGTTACTGGGGACTAGGCAATGAGCAGTTCTTC.

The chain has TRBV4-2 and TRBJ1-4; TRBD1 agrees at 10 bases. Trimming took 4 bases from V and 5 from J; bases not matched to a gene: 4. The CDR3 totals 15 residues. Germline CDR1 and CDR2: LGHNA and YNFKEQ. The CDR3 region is CASSPRTGGNEKLFF. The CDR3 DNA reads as TGTGCCAGCAGCCCACGGACAGGGGGAAATGAAAAACTGTTTTTT.

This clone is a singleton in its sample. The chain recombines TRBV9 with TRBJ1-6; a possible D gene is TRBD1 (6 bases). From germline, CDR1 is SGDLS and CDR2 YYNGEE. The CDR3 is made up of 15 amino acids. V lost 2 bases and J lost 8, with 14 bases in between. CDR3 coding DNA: TGTGCCAGCAGCGTCAGCAGGGGACAAGATTCACCCCTCCACTTT. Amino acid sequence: CASSVSRGQDSPLHF.

The CDR3, as DNA: TGTGCCAGCAGCCTACTAACAGGGAATTGGGACACTGAAGCTTTCTTT. Translating it yields CASSLLTGNWDTEAFF. The chain recombines TRBV7-8 with TRBJ1-1; D possibly corresponds to TRBD1 (6 bases). The V gene's germline CDR1 is SGHVS and CDR2 FQNEAQ. V shed 5 bases and J shed 3 bases, with 19 bases lying between them. This CDR3 spans 16 amino acids.

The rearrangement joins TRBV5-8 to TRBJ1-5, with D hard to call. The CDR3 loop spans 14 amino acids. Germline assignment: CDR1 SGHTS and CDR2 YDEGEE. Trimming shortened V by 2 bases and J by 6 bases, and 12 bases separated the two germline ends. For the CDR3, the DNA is TGTGCCAGCAGCTTCCGAGTTTTCGGTCAGCCCCAGCATTTT. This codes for CASSFRVFGQPQHF.

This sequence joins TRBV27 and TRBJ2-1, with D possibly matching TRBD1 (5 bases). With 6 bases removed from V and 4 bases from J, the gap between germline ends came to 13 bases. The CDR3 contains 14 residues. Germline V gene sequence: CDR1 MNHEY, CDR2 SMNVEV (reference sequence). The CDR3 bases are TGTGCCAGCAGAGACAGCAACACATACAATGAGCAGTTCTTC. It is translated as CASRDSNTYNEQFF.

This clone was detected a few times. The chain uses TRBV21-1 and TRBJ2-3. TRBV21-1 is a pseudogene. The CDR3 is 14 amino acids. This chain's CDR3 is CASSKQGPTDTQYF. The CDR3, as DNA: TGTGCCAGCAGCAAGCAGGGACCCACAGATACGCAGTATTTT.

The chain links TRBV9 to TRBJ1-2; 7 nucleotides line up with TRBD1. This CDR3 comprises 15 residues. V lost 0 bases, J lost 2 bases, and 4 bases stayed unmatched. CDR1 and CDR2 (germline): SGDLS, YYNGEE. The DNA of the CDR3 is TGTGCCAGCAGCGTAGGCGGACAGGCGAACTATGGCTACACCTTC. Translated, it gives CASSVGGQANYGYTF.

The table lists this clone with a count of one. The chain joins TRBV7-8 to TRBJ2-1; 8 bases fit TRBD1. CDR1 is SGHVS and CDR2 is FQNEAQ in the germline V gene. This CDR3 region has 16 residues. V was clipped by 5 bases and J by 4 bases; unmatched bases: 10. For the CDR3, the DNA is TGTGCCAGCAGCCCCCAGGGGGCGGGGTTGTACAATGAGCAGTTCTTC. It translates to CASSPQGAGLYNEQFF.

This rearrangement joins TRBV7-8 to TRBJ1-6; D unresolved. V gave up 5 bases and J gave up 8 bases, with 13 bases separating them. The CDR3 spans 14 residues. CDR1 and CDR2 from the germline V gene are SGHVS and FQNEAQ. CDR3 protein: CASSLSPRDSPLHF. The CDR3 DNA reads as TGTGCCAGCAGCCTCAGTCCACGGGATTCACCCCTCCACTTT. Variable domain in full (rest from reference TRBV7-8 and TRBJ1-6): GAGVSQSPRYKVAKRGQDVALRCDPISGHVSLFWYQQALGQGPEFLTYFQNEAQLDKSGLPSDRFFAERPEGSVSTLKIQRTQQEDSAVYLCASSLSPRDSPLHFGNGTRLTVT.